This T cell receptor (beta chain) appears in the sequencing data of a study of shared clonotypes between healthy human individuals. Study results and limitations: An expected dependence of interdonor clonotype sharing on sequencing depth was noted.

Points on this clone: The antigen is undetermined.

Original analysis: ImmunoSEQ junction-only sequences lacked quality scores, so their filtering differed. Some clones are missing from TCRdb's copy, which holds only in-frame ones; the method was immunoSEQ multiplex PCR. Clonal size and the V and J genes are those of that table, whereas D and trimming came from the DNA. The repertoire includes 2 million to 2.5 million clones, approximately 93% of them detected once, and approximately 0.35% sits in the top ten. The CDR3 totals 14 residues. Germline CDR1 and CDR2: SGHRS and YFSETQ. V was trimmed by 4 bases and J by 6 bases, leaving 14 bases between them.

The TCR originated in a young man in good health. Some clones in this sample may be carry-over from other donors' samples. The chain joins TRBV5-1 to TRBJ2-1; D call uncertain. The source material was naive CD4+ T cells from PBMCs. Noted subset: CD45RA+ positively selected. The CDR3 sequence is CASSLLLTTNEQFF. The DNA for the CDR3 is TGCGCCAGCAGCCTTCTCTTAACCACCAATGAGCAGTTCTTC.